A selection of T cell receptor beta chains follows, all from one sample in a study of T cell repertoires in cytomegalovirus infection. TCRdb fed the reads into MiXCR, producing one record per CDR3 protein. The profile shows about 530,000 distinct CDR3 sequences, more than 25% of them singletons. The sequencing sample was made of PBMCs. The source of these receptors is a human donor in good health (CMV status not recorded). Some clones in this sample may be carry-over from other donors' samples. Both conserved end residues are part of each CDR3. A D gene is named only where the DNA matches it firmly. Clone size appears in some rows only: once, few, many, or a class for an expanded clone.

>-|TRBJ2-2|TRBV7-2|few
TGTGCCAGCTCCGGGATCCTTACCGGGGAGCTGTTTTTT
CASSGILTGELFF
>-|TRBJ2-2|TRBV6-2/TRBV6-3|-
TGTGCCAGCAGTTACTCGAGGTCACTCCTAGATCCCGGGGAGCTGTTTTTT
CASSYSRSLLDPGELFF
>TRBD1|TRBJ1-2|TRBV6-2/TRBV6-3|few
TGTGCCAGCAGGCCCTTCACAGGGGGTAACTATGGCTACACCTTC
CASRPFTGGNYGYTF
>-|TRBJ1-2|TRBV10-3|few
TGTGCCACCGCCCAGGGAAATCGCTATGGCTACACCTTC
CATAQGNRYGYTF
>TRBD2|TRBJ2-1|TRBV11-3|-
TGTGCCAGCAGCTTAATGCGGGGGGCCAGTGAGCAGTTCTTC
CASSLMRGASEQFF
>-|TRBJ2-5|TRBV10-3|many
TGTGCCATCAGTGAGTCCCTGGTTGGTGGGGAGACCCAGTACTTC
CAISESLVGGETQYF
>-|TRBJ2-2|TRBV5-1|-
TGCGCCAGCAGCCTGGCGACCGGCGGCGGGGAGCTGTTTTTT
CASSLATGGGELFF
>-|TRBJ2-1|TRBV6-2/TRBV6-3|-
TGTGCCAGCAGTTACCGGGCTAGCAGATACTACAATGAGCAGTTCTTC
CASSYRASRYYNEQFF
>-|TRBJ1-5|TRBV28|-
TGTGCCAGCGGTGGGACCAATCAGCCCCAGCATTTT
CASGGTNQPQHF
>-|TRBJ1-1|TRBV7-9|few
TGTGCCAGCAGCTTATCTACAGGGCTGGCTTTCTTT
CASSLSTGLAFF
>-|TRBJ2-7|TRBV27|-
TGTGCCAGCAGTTTGGGGCTAGCGACCGACGAGCAGTACTTC
CASSLGLATDEQYF
>TRBD2|TRBJ2-3|TRBV7-2|few
TGTGCCAGCAGCGTAACTAGCGGGAGGGCCGCAGATACGCAGTATTTT
CASSVTSGRAADTQYF
>TRBD1|TRBJ2-3|TRBV7-2|many
TGTGCCAGCAGCCGTGGACAGGTGACAGATACGCAGTATTTT
CASSRGQVTDTQYF
>TRBD1|TRBJ1-1|TRBV7-9|many
TGTGCCGAGTCGAAGGACAGGGGGCCCTCTGAGACTGAAGCTTTCTTT
CAESKDRGPSETEAFF
>-|TRBJ1-1|TRBV10-3|few
TGTGCTGTTTCACTCGGGGGAGGCACTGAAGCTTTCTTT
CAVSLGGGTEAFF
>TRBD2|TRBJ2-1|TRBV13|-
TGTGCCAGCAGCAATAGCGGGAGAAAGTGGGTCAATGAGCAGTTCTTC
CASSNSGRKWVNEQFF
>TRBD2|TRBJ2-2|TRBV5-1|few
TGCGCCAGCAGCACTGCCGGGACTAGCGGGAGGGAAGGCACCGGGGAGCTGTTTTTT
CASSTAGTSGREGTGELFF
>-|TRBJ1-5|TRBV7-8|many
TGTGCCAGCAGCCCCCCGGGGGGCAGAGGGAGCAATCAGCCCCAGCATTTT
CASSPPGGRGSNQPQHF
>-|TRBJ2-1|TRBV7-2|many
TGTGCCAGCAGCTTAGTATCAGAGCAGTTCTTC
CASSLVSEQFF
>TRBD1|TRBJ1-1|TRBV7-9|few
TGTGCCAGCTGGGACAGGGGCTACACTGAAGCTTTCTTT
CASWDRGYTEAFF
>-|TRBJ1-1|TRBV6-2/TRBV6-3|-
TGTGCCAGCAGTGTCACAGGGTTGAACACTGAAGCTTTCTTT
CASSVTGLNTEAFF
>-|TRBJ2-2|TRBV7-9|many
TGTGCCAGCACTCTCCGGAATCGGCACCGGGAGCTGTTTTTT
CASTLRNRHRELFF
>TRBD2|TRBJ2-3|TRBV7-3|few
TGTGCCAGCAGCGGGGGATCACCGGGACTAGAGGGTACGCAGTATTTT
CASSGGSPGLEGTQYF
>-|TRBJ2-6|TRBV9|few
TGTGCCAGCAGCGTAGGTACGGCCTCTGGGGCCAACGTCCTGACTTTC
CASSVGTASGANVLTF
>-|TRBJ2-7|TRBV7-2|many
TGTGCCAGCAGCTTAGCCCGGTGGAGGGAGCAGTACTTC
CASSLARWREQYF
>TRBD1|TRBJ1-1|TRBV11-2|-
TGTGCCAGCAGCGGACAGGGGGCGTGGGACACTGAAGCTTTCTTT
CASSGQGAWDTEAFF
>-|TRBJ2-5|TRBV12-3/TRBV12-4|few
TGTGCCAGCAGTAGGGACATCCAAGAGACCCAGTACTTC
CASSRDIQETQYF
>TRBD1|TRBJ2-5|TRBV6-2/TRBV6-3|few
TGTGCCAGCAGTTACGGACAGGGACAGGGGATTGAGACCCAGTACTTC
CASSYGQGQGIETQYF
>-|TRBJ2-5|TRBV5-4|-
TGTGCCAGCAGCTTGGCGGGAAAACTCCGACAAGAGACCCAGTACTTC
CASSLAGKLRQETQYF
>-|TRBJ2-2|TRBV7-2|many
TGTGCCAGCAGCTACCGGGGCAACACCGGGGAGCTGTTTTTT
CASSYRGNTGELFF
>-|TRBJ1-4|TRBV7-9|-
TGTGCCAGCAGCCCCGGTCAGCGGACAACTAATGAAAAACTGTTTTTT
CASSPGQRTTNEKLFF
>-|TRBJ2-5|TRBV18|-
TGTGCCAGCTCACCACCGCCAGCCGGAGAGACCCAGTACTTC
CASSPPPAGETQYF
>-|TRBJ2-1|TRBV7-8|many
TGTGCCAGCAGCTTAGGTCGCGGGCCCATCTTCGAGCAGTTCTTC
CASSLGRGPIFEQFF
>TRBD1|TRBJ1-2|TRBV7-9|many
TGTGCCAGCAGCCCAACGCCGGGACAGAACTATGGCTACACCTTC
CASSPTPGQNYGYTF
>-|TRBJ1-3|TRBV30|-
TGTGCCTGGAGGATCGGGCTCTATGGAAACACCATATATTTT
CAWRIGLYGNTIYF
>-|TRBJ2-1|TRBV30|few
TGTGCCTGGAGGGCCCCCAGGGCGGGGCACTACAATGAGCAGTTCTTC
CAWRAPRAGHYNEQFF
>-|TRBJ1-5|TRBV12-3/TRBV12-4|many
TGTGCCAGCAGTTTAAATCAGCCCCAGCATTTT
CASSLNQPQHF
>TRBD2|TRBJ2-1|TRBV12-3/TRBV12-4|-
TGTGCCAGCAGTTCCCTAGCGGGAGAGGCCTACAATGAGCAGTTCTTC
CASSSLAGEAYNEQFF
>TRBD2|TRBJ2-1|TRBV27|-
TGTGCCAGCAGTCACCTTTCGGGGGGTAGCGGGAGACTCTACAATGAGCAGTTCTTC
CASSHLSGGSGRLYNEQFF
>-|TRBJ1-1|TRBV5-6|few
TGTGCCAGCAGCTTCAGACAGGCTGAAGCTTTCTTT
CASSFRQAEAFF
>-|TRBJ1-1|TRBV6-2/TRBV6-3|-
TGTGCCAGCAGTCCCCGGGGGGGGCTGAACACTGAAGCTTTCTTT
CASSPRGGLNTEAFF
>-|TRBJ2-1|TRBV28|-
TGTGCCAGCACCCCCGGTGAGACTAACTACAATGAGCAGTTCTTC
CASTPGETNYNEQFF
>TRBD2|TRBJ2-7|TRBV2|few
TGTGCCAGCAGGGACACTAGCGTGGCCTACGAGCAGTACTTC
CASRDTSVAYEQYF
>-|TRBJ2-5|TRBV28|few
TGTGCCAGCAGTCCAGGACAGAATATGGAGACCCAGTACTTC
CASSPGQNMETQYF
>-|TRBJ2-1|TRBV7-2|many
TGTGCCAGCAGCTTAGCCAGTGACTCAGACAGGACGTCTACCTACAATGAGCAGTTCTTC
CASSLASDSDRTSTYNEQFF
>-|TRBJ1-4|TRBV19|-
TGTGCCAGTAGTAAGAGAGTTAATGAAAAACTGTTTTTT
CASSKRVNEKLFF
>-|TRBJ2-5|TRBV20-1|once
TGCAGTGCTAGTCCTAGCGTGGAGACCCAGTACTTC
CSASPSVETQYF
>TRBD2|TRBJ2-1|TRBV6-1|-
TGTGCCAGCAGAACCACTAGCGGGAGACCCCTTGAGGTGCAGTTCTTC
CASRTTSGRPLEVQFF